The 2 T cell receptor beta chains below all came from one sample that was sequenced in a study of blood T cell repertoires in COVID-19 (dated by TCRdb to the early 2020s). The library was built by means of the immunoSEQ multiplex PCR assay. TCRdb holds this immuneACCESS table with in-frame rearrangements only. Some clones are missing; in checked studies, unresolved V genes explain under half, and the rest has no known cause. A total of over 150,000 clones appear in this sample, roughly 84% of them only once. Together, the top ten hold about 12% of the sample. The sample comprised peripheral blood. The receptors shown here come from an older woman with COVID-19, enrolled during active disease.

The V gene is TRBV5-1, the J gene TRBJ1-6; 10 bases match TRBD1. Germline CDR1 SGHRS, CDR2 YFSETQ. CDR3 length: 16 residues. The V segment lost 0 bases and the J segment 10 bases; nucleotides outside the gene matches: 7. The CDR3 region is CASSLEGDRGRSPLHF. The DNA of the CDR3 is TGCGCCAGCAGCTTGGAGGGGGACAGGGGACGGTCACCCCTCCACTTT.

This chain joins TRBV24-1 and TRBJ1-4; perhaps TRBD1 as D (5 bases). Germline lookup yields CDR1 KGHDR and CDR2 SFDVKD. The CDR3 runs to 17 residues. Trimming took 2 bases from V and 0 from J, leaving 12 bases between them. The CDR3 DNA sequence: TGTGCCACCAGTGATTCCGACAGACCGGCAACTAATGAAAAACTGTTTTTT. This translates into CATSDSDRPATNEKLFF.